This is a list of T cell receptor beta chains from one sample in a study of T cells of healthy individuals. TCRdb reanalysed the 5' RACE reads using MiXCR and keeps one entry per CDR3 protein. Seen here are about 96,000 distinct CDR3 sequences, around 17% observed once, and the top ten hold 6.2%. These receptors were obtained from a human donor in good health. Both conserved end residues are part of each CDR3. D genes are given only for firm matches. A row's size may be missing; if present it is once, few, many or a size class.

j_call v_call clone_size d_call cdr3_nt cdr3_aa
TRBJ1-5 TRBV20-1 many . TGCAGTGCTCCAGGGGTTGTGGATCAGCCCCAGCATTTT CSAPGVVDQPQHF
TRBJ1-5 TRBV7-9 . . TGTGCCAGTGCGACCGGGACACTAAGCAATCAGCCCCAGCATTTT CASATGTLSNQPQHF
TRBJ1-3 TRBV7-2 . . TGTGCCAGCAGCTTCCGACAAGCGTCTGGAAACACCATATATTTT CASSFRQASGNTIYF
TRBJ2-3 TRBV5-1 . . TGCGCCAGCAGCTTGGCGCCCCAGGGCAAGGGAACGGGTACGCAGTATTTT CASSLAPQGKGTGTQYF
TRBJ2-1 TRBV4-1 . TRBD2 TGCGCCAGCAGCCAAGCCCAGCGGGGGCGCAATGAGCAGCTCTTC CASSQAQRGRNEQLF
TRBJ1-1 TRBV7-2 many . TGTGCCAGCAGCTTAAGGGCCCTCGGCGGGGTTGATATAAACACTGAAGCTTTCTTT CASSLRALGGVDINTEAFF
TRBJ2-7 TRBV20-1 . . TGCAGTGCTAGATTCGGGGCGGGCTACGAGCAGTACTTC CSARFGAGYEQYF
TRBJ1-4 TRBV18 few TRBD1 TGTGCCAGCTCTCCCGGACAGGGGGCTCCTAATGAAAAACTGTTTTTT CASSPGQGAPNEKLFF
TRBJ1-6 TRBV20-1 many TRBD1 TGCAGTGCTAGAAAACAGGGGGGCGGAAATTCACCCCTCCACTTT CSARKQGGGNSPLHF
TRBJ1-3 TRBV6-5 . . TGTGCCAGCAGCCCGAGACTGACTTTCTCCGGAAACACCATATATTTT CASSPRLTFSGNTIYF
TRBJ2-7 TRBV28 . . TGTGCCAGCAGGGCCTACCGGGACGTCTCAAAGCAGTACTTC CASRAYRDVSKQYF
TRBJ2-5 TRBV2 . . TGTGCCAGCAGCCCTACCAGGGCTCAAGAGACCCAGTACTTC CASSPTRAQETQYF
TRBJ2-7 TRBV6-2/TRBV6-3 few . TGTGCCAGCAGTCCTCACTTCGAGCAGTACTTC CASSPHFEQYF
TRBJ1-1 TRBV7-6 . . TGTGCCAGCAGCTTGGGAGGGGAATCTGAAGCTTTCTTT CASSLGGESEAFF
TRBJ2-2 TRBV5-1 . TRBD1 TGCGCCAGCAGCCCGGGACAGGGGGCGATCGGGGAGCTGTTTTTT CASSPGQGAIGELFF
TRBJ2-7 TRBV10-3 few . TGTGCCATCAGTGCGAACTCCTACGAGCAGTACTTC CAISANSYEQYF